This is a list of T cell receptor beta chains from one sample in a study of blood T cell repertoires in COVID-19. Produced via immunoSEQ multiplex PCR; TCRdb's table is partial and in-frame only. The sample has some 90,000 clones, 89% seen once. Sequencing was performed on peripheral blood. These receptors all stem from a man aged 50 to 59 with acute or convalescent COVID-19. Each CDR3 is given without its conserved first and last residue. The size entry is marked missing in some rows and otherwise reads once, few, many or a size class.

size,length,V,CDR3
-,15,TRBV9,ASSPQPGQSSYNEQF
-,10,TRBV29-1,SVGQFTGELF
few,10,TRBV29-1,SVRQGKETQY
-,12,TRBV6-1,ASSEWQVNEKLF
-,15,TRBV19,ASTFQLTGGGNTEAF
-,14,TRBV7-3,ASSLMTSSSYNEQF
-,12,TRBV18,ASSPGGLNTEAF
-,14,TRBV11-2,ASSLEGAGGMYEQY
-,11,TRBV19,ASGSGTINEQF
-,14,TRBV21-1,ASSKLAPPRNYGYT
-,12,TRBV9,ASSGGTTNEKLF
-,13,TRBV2,ASSEQAPAGDEQF
-,13,TRBV3-1/TRBV3-2,ASSQREGFGEKLF
-,14,TRBV4-2,ASSQDPTGGPETQY
-,11,TRBV2,ASSSGMNTEAF
-,12,TRBV6-6,ATTVRGTGNGYT
-,14,TRBV25-1,ASSVLASGSYYEQY
-,13,TRBV19,ASRQRTGGGPEAF
-,13,TRBV7-2,ASSWTGGAGNEQF
-,13,TRBV5-1,ASSSTTPDQGEQY
-,13,TRBV19,ASSPQGLDTDTQY
once,12,TRBV2,ASQGESGANVLT
-,14,TRBV24-1,ATSDFSGGANQPQH
-,13,TRBV9,ASSPGLAGPNEQF
-,13,TRBV6-1,ASRGASTNTGELF
-,17,TRBV14,ASSQDRFYDGTGNYGYT
-,15,TRBV5-1,ASSFGGDLSSTDTQY
-,12,TRBV10-3,AISESQGQETQY
-,13,TRBV18,ASSPLAGANEKLF
-,12,TRBV30,AWSIGQVYQPQH
-,12,TRBV15,ATSKSGDSYEQY
once,14,TRBV5-1,ASSLGVGQNTGELF
-,12,TRBV5-1,ASSDTGGPTEAF
-,12,TRBV5-4,ASSAGRLPGEQY
-,11,TRBV14,ASSPQIGNTIY
-,17,TRBV5-3,ARSSSSGGDSPNTGELF
-,14,TRBV7-2,ASSPLAPLNNSPLH
once,12,TRBV27,ASRESGTGVGYT
-,15,TRBV6-1,ASSVGTRASGANVLT
-,10,TRBV5-8,ASSLQGNGYT
-,14,TRBV5-5,ASSLELATITGGYT
-,12,TRBV5-6,ASSLRTEGNTIY
-,13,TRBV3-1/TRBV3-2,ASSQRVGQGFGYT
-,13,TRBV3-1/TRBV3-2,ASSPGHDSNQPQH
-,15,TRBV5-8,ASSTLAGQGVNTEAF
-,15,TRBV7-2,ASSLRSSGGAGDTQY
once,13,TRBV9,ASSGQLSSGNTIY
few,11,TRBV10-3,AISGDNYNEQF
-,13,TRBV5-1,ASSLTSGGQETQY
-,14,TRBV5-1,ASSLGSGGLYNEQF
-,13,TRBV5-1,ASSPTPQGPDGYT
-,13,TRBV7-3,ASSSGSSGVNEQF
-,13,TRBV4-1,ASSQGRQANQPQH
-,11,TRBV5-1,ASTKGVEDGYT
-,15,TRBV3-1/TRBV3-2,ASSRGLAGVPTKEQF
-,15,TRBV5-1,ASSPGLAGGPTDTQY
-,16,TRBV10-3,AISESPGQGEYTGELF
-,16,TRBV14,ASSQDSGGGRTLYGYT
-,12,TRBV21-1,ASSETGDRYGYT
medium-sized,7,TRBV4-2,ASSRGHY